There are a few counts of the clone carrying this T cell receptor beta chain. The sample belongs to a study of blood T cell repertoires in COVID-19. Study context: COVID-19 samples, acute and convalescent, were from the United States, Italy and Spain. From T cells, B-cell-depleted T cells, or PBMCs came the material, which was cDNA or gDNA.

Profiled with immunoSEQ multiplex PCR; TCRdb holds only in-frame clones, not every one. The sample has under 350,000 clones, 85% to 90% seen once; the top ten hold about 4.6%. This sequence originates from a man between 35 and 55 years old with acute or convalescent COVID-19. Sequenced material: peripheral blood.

The CDR3 DNA sequence: TGCGCCAGCAGCTTGGTGCGGGTTGGAAACACCGGGGAGCTGTTTTTT. This codes for CASSLVRVGNTGELFF. The rearrangement uses TRBV5-1 and TRBJ2-2; TRBD2 is a possible D gene (5 bases). This CDR3 has 16 amino acids. CDR1 SGHRS and CDR2 YFSETQ come from the germline V gene. V lost 0 bases and J 2 bases, leaving 11 bases between the germline ends.